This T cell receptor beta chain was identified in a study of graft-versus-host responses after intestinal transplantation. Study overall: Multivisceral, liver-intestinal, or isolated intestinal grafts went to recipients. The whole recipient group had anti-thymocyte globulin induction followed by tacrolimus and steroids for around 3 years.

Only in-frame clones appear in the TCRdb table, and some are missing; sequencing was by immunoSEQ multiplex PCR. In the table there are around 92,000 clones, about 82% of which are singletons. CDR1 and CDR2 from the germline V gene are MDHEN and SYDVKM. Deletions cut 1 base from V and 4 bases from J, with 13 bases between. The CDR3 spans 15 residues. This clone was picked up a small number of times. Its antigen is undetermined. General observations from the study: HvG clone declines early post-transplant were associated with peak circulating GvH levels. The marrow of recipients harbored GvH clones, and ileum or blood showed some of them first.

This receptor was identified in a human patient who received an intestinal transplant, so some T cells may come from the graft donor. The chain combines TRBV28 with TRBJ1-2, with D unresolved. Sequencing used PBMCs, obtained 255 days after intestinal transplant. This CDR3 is CASSLSGRRIYGYTF. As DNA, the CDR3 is TGTGCCAGCAGTTTATCCGGGAGGAGGATCTATGGCTACACCTTC.